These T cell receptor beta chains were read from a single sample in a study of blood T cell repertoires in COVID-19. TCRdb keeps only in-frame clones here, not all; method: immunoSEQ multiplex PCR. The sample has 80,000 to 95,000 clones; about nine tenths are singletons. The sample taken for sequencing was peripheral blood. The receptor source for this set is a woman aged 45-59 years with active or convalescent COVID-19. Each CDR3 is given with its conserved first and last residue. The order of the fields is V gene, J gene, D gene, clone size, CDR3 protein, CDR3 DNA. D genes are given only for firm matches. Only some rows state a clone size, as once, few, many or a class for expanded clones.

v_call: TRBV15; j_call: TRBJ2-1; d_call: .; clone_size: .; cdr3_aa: CATIKGTGRNNEQFF; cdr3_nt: TGTGCCACCATAAAGGGTACAGGGCGGAACAATGAGCAGTTCTTC
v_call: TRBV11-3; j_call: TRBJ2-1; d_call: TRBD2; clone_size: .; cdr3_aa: CASSSSFRGGDYNEQFF; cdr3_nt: TGTGCCAGCAGCTCTTCGTTCCGGGGGGGGGACTACAATGAGCAGTTCTTC
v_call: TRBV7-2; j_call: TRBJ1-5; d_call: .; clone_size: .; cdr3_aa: CASSYAGRVHQPQHF; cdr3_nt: TGTGCCAGCAGCTACGCCGGGAGGGTACATCAGCCCCAGCATTTT
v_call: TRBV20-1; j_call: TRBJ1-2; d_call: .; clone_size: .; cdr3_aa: CSATQNPGYTF; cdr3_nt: TGCAGTGCTACCCAGAATCCGGGCTACACCTTC
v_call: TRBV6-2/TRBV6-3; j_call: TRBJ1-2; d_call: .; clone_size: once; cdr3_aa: CASSLPGDEDYGYTF; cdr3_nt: TGTGCCAGCAGCCTTCCAGGGGATGAAGACTATGGCTACACCTTC
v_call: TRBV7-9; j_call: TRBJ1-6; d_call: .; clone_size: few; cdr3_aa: CASSSHGRTRNSPLHF; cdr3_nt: TGTGCCAGCAGCTCGCACGGCAGAACTAGGAATTCACCCCTCCACTTT
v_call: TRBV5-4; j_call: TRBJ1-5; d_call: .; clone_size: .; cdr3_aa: CASSFQGEEPQHF; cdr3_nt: TGTGCCAGCAGCTTCCAAGGTGAGGAGCCCCAGCATTTT
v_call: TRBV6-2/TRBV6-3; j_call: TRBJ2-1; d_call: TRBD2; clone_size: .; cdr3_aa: CASSSPSGGGYNEQFF; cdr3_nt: TGTGCCAGCAGTTCCCCTAGCGGGGGTGGGTACAATGAGCAGTTCTTC
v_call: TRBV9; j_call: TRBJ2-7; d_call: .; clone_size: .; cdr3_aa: CASSNSGYSYEQYF; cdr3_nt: TGTGCCAGCAGCAATAGCGGTTACTCCTACGAGCAGTACTTC
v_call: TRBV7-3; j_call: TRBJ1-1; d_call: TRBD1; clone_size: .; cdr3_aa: CASSLIPTGSTEAFF; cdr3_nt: TGTGCCAGCAGCTTAATCCCGACAGGGAGCACTGAAGCTTTCTTT
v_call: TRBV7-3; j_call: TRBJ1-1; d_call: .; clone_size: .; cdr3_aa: CASRATDNTEAFF; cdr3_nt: TGTGCCAGCAGGGCGACAGACAACACTGAAGCTTTCTTT
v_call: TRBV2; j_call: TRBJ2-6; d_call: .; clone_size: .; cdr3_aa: CASSLEGAGANVLTF; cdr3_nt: TGTGCCAGCAGCCTAGAGGGTGCCGGGGCCAACGTCCTGACTTTC
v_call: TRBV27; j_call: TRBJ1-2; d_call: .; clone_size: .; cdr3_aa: CASSWSTGITNYGYTF; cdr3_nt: TGTGCCAGCAGTTGGTCAACAGGGATAACGAACTATGGCTACACCTTC
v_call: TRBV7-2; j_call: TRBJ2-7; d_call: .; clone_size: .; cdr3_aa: CASSLVQGIYEQYF; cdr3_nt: TGTGCCAGCAGCTTAGTACAGGGAATCTACGAGCAGTACTTC
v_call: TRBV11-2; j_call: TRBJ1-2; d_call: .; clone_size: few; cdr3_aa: CASSHRWGQGYGYTF; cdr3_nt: TGTGCCAGCAGTCACCGGTGGGGACAAGGATATGGCTACACCTTC
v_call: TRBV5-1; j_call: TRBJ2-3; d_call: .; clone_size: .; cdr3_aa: CASSSDPAVSTDTQYF; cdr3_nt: TGCGCCAGCAGCTCCGACCCAGCGGTTAGCACAGATACGCAGTATTTT
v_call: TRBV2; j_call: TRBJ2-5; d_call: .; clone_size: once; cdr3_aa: CASSPPGWETQYF; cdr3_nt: TGTGCCAGCAGCCCCCCAGGGTGGGAGACCCAGTACTTC
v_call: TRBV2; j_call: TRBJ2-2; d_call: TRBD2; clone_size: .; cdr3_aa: CASSESGGLPTGELFF; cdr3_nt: TGTGCCAGCAGTGAAAGCGGGGGGCTACCCACCGGGGAGCTGTTTTTT
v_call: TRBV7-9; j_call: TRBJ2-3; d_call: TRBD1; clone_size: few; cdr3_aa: CASSRTGAPTDTQYF; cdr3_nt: TGTGCCAGCAGCCGGACAGGAGCCCCCACAGATACGCAGTATTTT
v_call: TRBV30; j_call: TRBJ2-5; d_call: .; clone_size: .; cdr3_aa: CAWSSIVGRVGETQYF; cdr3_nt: TGTGCCTGGAGTTCTATTGTGGGCAGGGTAGGAGAGACCCAGTACTTC
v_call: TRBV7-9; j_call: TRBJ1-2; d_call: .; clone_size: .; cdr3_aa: CASSLPDYGYTF; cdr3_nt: TGTGCCAGCAGCTTACCGGACTATGGCTACACCTTC
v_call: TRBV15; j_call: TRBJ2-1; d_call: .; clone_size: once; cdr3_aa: CATSRVAGGYSEQFF; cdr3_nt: TGTGCCACCAGCAGAGTCGCAGGGGGGTACAGTGAGCAGTTCTTC
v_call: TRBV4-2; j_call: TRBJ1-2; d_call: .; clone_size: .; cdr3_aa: CASSQGQGPYGYTF; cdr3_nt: TGTGCCAGCAGCCAGGGTCAGGGCCCCTATGGCTACACCTTC
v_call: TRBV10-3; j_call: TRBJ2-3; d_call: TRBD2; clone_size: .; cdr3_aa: CAINRRGGQSTDTQYF; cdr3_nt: TGTGCCATCAACAGACGCGGGGGGCAAAGCACAGATACGCAGTATTTT
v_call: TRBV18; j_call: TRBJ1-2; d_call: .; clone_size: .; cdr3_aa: CATSPRGTLDYGYTF; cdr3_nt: TGTGCCACTTCCCCGCGAGGGACACTTGACTATGGCTACACCTTC
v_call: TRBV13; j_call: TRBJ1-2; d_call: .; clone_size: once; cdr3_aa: CASSYRGRALNYGYTF; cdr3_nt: TGTGCCAGCAGCTATCGGGGGAGGGCACTAAACTATGGCTACACCTTC
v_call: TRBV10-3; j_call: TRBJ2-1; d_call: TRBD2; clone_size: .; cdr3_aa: CAARGGGYNEQFF; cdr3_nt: TGTGCCGCTAGGGGCGGGGGTTACAATGAGCAGTTCTTC
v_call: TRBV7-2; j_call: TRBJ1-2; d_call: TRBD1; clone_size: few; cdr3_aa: CASSSNRGNYGYTF; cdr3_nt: TGTGCCAGCAGCTCCAACAGGGGCAACTATGGCTACACCTTC
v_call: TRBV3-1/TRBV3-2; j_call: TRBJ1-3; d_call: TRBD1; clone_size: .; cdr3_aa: CASSPDRAPGNTIYF; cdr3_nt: TGTGCCAGCAGCCCCGACAGGGCACCTGGAAACACCATATATTTT
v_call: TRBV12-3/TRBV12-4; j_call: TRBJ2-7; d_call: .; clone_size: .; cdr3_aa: CASSPALYEQYF; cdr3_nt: TGTGCCAGCAGCCCCGCCCTATACGAGCAGTACTTC
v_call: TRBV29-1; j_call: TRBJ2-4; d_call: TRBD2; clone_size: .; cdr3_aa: CSVGEGGKNIQYF; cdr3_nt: TGCAGCGTTGGGGAGGGAGGCAAAAACATTCAGTACTTC
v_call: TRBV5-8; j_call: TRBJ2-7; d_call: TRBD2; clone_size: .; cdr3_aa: CASSLTSSGGLVNYEQYF; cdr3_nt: TGTGCCAGCAGCTTGACGTCTAGCGGGGGGCTCGTGAATTACGAGCAGTACTTC
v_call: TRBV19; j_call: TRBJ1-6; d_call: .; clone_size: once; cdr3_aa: CASSSGGYNSPLHF; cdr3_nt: TGTGCCAGTAGTTCAGGAGGCTATAATTCACCCCTCCACTTT
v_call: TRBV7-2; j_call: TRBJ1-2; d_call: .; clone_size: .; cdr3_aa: CASSLQALGYTF; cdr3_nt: TGTGCCAGCAGCTTACAGGCCCTCGGCTACACCTTC
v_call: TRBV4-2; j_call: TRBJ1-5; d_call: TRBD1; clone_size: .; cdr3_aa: CASSQDSPDRGAPQHF; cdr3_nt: TGTGCCAGCAGCCAAGATAGCCCGGACAGGGGAGCGCCCCAGCATTTT
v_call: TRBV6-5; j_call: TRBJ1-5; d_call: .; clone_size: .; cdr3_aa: CASSPQGRGQPQHF; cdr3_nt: TGTGCCAGCAGCCCCCAGGGTAGGGGACAGCCCCAGCATTTT
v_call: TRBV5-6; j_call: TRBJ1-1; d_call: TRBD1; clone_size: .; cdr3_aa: CASSLHGGGTGVWAFF; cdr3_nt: TGTGCCAGCAGCTTGCACGGGGGAGGGACAGGGGTTTGGGCTTTCTTT
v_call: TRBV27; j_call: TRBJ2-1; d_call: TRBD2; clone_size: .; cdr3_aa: CASSSQGAGGHYNEQFF; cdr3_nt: TGTGCCAGCAGTTCCCAGGGAGCGGGGGGGCATTACAATGAGCAGTTCTTC
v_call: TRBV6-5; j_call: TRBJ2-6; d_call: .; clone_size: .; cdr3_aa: CASSQAGANVLTF; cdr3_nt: TGTGCCAGCTCGCAGGCTGGGGCCAACGTCCTGACTTTC
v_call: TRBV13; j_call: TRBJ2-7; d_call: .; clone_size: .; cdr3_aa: CASSFPSSYEQYF; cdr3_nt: TGTGCCAGCAGCTTCCCGAGCTCCTACGAGCAGTACTTC
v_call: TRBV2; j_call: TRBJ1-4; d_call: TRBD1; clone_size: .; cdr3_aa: CASRPDRVREKLFF; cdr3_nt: TGTGCCAGCCGCCCGGACAGGGTACGTGAAAAACTGTTTTTT
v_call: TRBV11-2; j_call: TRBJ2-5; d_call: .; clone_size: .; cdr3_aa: CASSYRSAGYTTQYF; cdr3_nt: TGTGCCAGCAGCTATAGATCGGCGGGATATACAACCCAGTACTTC
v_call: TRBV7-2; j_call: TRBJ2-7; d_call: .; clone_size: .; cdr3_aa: CASSLEGFSYEQYF; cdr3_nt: TGTGCCAGCAGCTTAGAGGGGTTCTCCTACGAGCAGTACTTC
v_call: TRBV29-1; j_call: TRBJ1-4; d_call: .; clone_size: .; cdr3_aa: CSVQERGGKLFF; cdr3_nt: TGCAGCGTACAAGAAAGGGGGGGAAAACTGTTTTTT
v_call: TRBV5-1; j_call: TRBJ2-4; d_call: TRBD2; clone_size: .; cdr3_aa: CASSLAGGENIQYF; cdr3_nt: TGCGCCAGCAGCTTGGCTGGGGGGGAAAACATTCAGTACTTC
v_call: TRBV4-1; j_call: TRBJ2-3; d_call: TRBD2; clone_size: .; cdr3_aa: CASSPTPGTSGLTDTQYF; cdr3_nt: TGCGCCAGCAGCCCAACCCCTGGGACTAGCGGCCTCACAGATACGCAGTATTTT
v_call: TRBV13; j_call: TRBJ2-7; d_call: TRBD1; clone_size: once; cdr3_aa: CASRPGQGRGSEQYF; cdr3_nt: TGTGCCAGCAGACCCGGACAGGGACGCGGCTCCGAGCAGTACTTC
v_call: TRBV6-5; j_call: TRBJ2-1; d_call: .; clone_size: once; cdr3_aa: CASSYEREWFF; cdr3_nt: TGTGCCAGCAGTTACGAGCGCGAGTGGTTCTTC
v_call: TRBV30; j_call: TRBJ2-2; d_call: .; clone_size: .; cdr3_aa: CAWSFPGELFF; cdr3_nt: TGTGCCTGGAGTTTCCCGGGGGAGCTGTTTTTT
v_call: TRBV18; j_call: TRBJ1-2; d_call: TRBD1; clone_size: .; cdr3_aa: CASSLGQVDSGYTF; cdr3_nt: TGTGCCAGCTCTCTAGGACAGGTAGACTCTGGCTACACCTTC
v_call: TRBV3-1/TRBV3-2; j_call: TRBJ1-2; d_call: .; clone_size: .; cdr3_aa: CASSPPGTLANYGYTF; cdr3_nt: TGTGCCAGCAGCCCTCCCGGGACACTAGCTAACTATGGCTACACCTTC
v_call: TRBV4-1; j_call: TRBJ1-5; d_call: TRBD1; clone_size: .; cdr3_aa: CASSPGTADQPQHF; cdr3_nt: TGCGCCAGCAGCCCAGGGACAGCCGATCAGCCCCAGCATTTT
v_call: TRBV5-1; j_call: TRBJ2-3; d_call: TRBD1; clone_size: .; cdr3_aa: CASSAGRTGGSDTQYF; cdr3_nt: TGCGCCAGCAGCGCCGGCCGTACAGGGGGCTCAGATACGCAGTATTTT
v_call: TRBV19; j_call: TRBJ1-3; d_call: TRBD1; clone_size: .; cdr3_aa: CASSMTKDRGPGNTIYF; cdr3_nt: TGTGCCAGTAGTATGACTAAGGACAGGGGGCCCGGAAACACCATATATTTT
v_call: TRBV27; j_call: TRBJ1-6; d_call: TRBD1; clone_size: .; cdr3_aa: CASSFDRGAPLHF; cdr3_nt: TGTGCCAGCAGTTTCGACAGGGGGGCACCCCTCCACTTT
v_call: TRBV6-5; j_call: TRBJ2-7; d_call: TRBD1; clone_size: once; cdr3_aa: CASSYGDSGLYEQYF; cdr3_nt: TGTGCCAGCAGTTACGGGGACAGTGGGCTCTACGAGCAGTACTTC
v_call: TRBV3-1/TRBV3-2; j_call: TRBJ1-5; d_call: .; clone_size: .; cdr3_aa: CASSQSGNNQPQHF; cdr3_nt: TGTGCCAGCAGCCAATCCGGGAACAATCAGCCCCAGCATTTT
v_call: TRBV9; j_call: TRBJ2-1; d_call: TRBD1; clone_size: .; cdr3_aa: CASSPKGATYNEQFF; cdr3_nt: TGTGCCAGCAGCCCAAAGGGGGCCACTTACAATGAGCAGTTCTTC
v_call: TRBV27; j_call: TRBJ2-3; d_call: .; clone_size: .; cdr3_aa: CASSRGALTGGYTDTQYF; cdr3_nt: TGTGCCAGCAGTCGGGGGGCTTTGACAGGCGGGTACACAGATACGCAGTATTTT